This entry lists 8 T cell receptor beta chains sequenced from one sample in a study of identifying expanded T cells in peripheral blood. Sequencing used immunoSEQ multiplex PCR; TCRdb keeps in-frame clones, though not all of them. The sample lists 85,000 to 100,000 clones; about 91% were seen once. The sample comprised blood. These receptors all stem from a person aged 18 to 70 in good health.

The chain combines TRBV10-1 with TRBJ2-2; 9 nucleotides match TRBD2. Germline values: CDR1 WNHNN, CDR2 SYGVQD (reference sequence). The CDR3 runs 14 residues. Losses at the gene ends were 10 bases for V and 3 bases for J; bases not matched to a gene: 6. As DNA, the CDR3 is TGCGCCACCAGAGCGGGAGGAGACACCGGGGAGCTGTTTTTT. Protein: CATRAGGDTGELFF.

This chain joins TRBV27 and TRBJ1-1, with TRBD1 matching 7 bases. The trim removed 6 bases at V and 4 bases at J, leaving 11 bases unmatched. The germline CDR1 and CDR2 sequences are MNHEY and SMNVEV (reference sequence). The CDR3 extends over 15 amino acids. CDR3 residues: CASSRPTGRATEAFF. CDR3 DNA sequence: TGTGCCAGCAGCCGTCCGACAGGGAGGGCCACTGAAGCTTTCTTT.

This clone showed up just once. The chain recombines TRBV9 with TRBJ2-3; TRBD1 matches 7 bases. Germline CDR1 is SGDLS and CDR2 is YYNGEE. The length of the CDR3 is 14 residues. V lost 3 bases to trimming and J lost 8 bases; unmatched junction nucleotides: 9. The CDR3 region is CASSAFTGDSTQYF. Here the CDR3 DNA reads TGTGCCAGCAGCGCCTTCACAGGGGATTCTACGCAGTATTTT.

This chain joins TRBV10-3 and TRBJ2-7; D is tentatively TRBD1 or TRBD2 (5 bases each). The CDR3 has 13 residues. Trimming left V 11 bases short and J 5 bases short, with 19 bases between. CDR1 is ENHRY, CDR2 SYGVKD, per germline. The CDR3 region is CASLEAGKNEQYF. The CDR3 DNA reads TGTGCCTCCTTGGAGGCAGGGAAGAACGAGCAGTACTTC.

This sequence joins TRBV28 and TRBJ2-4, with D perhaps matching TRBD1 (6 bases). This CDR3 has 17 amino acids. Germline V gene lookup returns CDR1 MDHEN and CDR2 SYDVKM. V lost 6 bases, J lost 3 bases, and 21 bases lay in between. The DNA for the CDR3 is TGTGCCAGCAGCCAACTGGGACACCTGGACCACAAAAACATTCAGTACTTC. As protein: CASSQLGHLDHKNIQYF.

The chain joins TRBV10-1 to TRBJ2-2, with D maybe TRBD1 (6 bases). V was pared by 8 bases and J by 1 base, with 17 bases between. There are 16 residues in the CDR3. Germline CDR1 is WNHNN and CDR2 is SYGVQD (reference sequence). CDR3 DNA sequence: TGCGCCAGCGGCGGAGTCCAGGGGCGGAACACCGGGGAGCTGTTTTTT. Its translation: CASGGVQGRNTGELFF.

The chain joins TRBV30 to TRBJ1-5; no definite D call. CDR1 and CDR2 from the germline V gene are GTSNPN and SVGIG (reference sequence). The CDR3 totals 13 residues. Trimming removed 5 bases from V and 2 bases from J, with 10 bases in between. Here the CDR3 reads CAWAPQRNQPQHF. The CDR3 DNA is TGTGCCTGGGCCCCCCAACGCAATCAGCCCCAGCATTTT.

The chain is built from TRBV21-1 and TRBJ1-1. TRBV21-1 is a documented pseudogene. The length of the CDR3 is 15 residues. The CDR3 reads CASSKKGVPNTEAFF. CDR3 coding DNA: TGTGCCAGCAGCAAAAAGGGAGTTCCGAACACTGAAGCTTTCTTT.